These 5 T cell receptor beta chains were all obtained from the same sample, sequenced in a study of T-cell memory formation after mild COVID-19. TCRdb reanalysed the 5' RACE reads using MiXCR and keeps one entry per CDR3 protein. The repertoire consists of approximately 250,000 distinct CDR3 sequences, with over 15% occurring once and the leading ten covering roughly a fifth. Sequences were obtained from PBMCs or a T cell subset sorted from them (not recorded which). These receptors were taken from a man in his late teens or twenties who had mild COVID-19 (a few samples of this study predate the infection). Cell type and time point are not known.

The rearrangement joins TRBV5-6 to TRBJ2-7; weak D call: TRBD1 (6 bases). V dropped 0 bases and J dropped 7 bases, with 14 bases sitting between them. Germline CDR1 reads SGHDT; CDR2 reads YYEEEE. The CDR3 loop spans 14 amino acids. The CDR3 is CASSLVDSISEQYV. The DNA of the CDR3 is TGTGCCAGCAGCTTGGTGGACAGCATCTCGGAGCAGTACGTC.

This sequence joins TRBV7-9 and TRBJ1-1; D ambiguous. This CDR3 comprises 14 residues. Germline loops: CDR1 SEHNR, CDR2 FQNEAQ (reference sequence). With 2 bases removed from V and 6 bases from J, the gap between germline ends came to 13 bases. The CDR3 DNA is TGTGCCAGCAGCTTACTCCAGTCCCTTTCTGAAGCTTTCTTT. Translating it yields CASSLLQSLSEAFF.

The chain couples TRBV6-6 to TRBJ1-5; D is unresolved. From germline, CDR1 is MNHNY and CDR2 SVGAGI (reference sequence). V lost 2 bases, J lost 6 bases, and 8 bases lay in between. This CDR3 spans 13 amino acids. In nucleotides, the CDR3 is TGTGCCAGCAGTTACGGGGTCAGTCAGCCCCAGCATTTT. Encoded protein: CASSYGVSQPQHF.

This clonotype was observed a handful of times. The chain carries TRBV5-1 and TRBJ2-3; TRBD2 agrees at 9 bases. Germline V gene sequence: CDR1 SGHRS, CDR2 YFSETQ. The CDR3 loop spans 14 amino acids. V lost 3 bases and J lost 4; bases outside the gene matches: 3. As DNA, the CDR3 is TGCGCCAGCAGCTGGGGACTAGCTGCAGATACGCAGTATTTT. This encodes CASSWGLAADTQYF.

V gene TRBV29-1 combines with J gene TRBJ2-7; a possible D gene is TRBD1 (6 bases). Trimming pared 4 bases from V and 5 bases from J, leaving 15 bases between. Germline V CDR1 and CDR2: SQVTM, ANQGSEA. This CDR3 spans 13 amino acids. The CDR3 spells CSVVVRDTHEQYF. CDR3 DNA sequence: TGCAGCGTTGTGGTTAGGGACACCCACGAGCAGTACTTC.